This T cell receptor (beta chain) stems from a study of T cells after yellow fever vaccination. Overall study context: When fractions had low cell numbers, they were prepared with SMART-Seq v4 Ultra Low Input. Findings and limits, study-wide: There was a possibility that FACS-sorted repertoires contained abundant clonotypes contaminating from the bulk population. Among all clonotypes, a small share was observed in both CD4 and CD8 compartments.

This CDR3 comprises 15 residues. Germline V gene data show CDR1 as SGHDT and CDR2 as YYEEEE. Losses at the gene ends were 4 bases for V and 4 bases for J; bases not matched to a gene: 5. TCRdb itself ran the 5' RACE reads through MiXCR, one entry per CDR3 protein. The sample has about 510,000 distinct CDR3 sequences; less than 25% are singletons. With regard to this clonotype: The antigen is not known.

The gene calls are TRBV5-6 and TRBJ2-1; 10 bases match TRBD2. The source of this sequence is a man aged 18-30 years who received the YFV17D yellow fever vaccine. Sequences were derived from PBMCs, sampled 21 days after the first yellow fever vaccination. In DNA form, the CDR3 reads TGTGCCAGCAGCATGGGAGCGGGGGGGTACAATGAGCAGTTCTTC. Its protein product is CASSMGAGGYNEQFF.